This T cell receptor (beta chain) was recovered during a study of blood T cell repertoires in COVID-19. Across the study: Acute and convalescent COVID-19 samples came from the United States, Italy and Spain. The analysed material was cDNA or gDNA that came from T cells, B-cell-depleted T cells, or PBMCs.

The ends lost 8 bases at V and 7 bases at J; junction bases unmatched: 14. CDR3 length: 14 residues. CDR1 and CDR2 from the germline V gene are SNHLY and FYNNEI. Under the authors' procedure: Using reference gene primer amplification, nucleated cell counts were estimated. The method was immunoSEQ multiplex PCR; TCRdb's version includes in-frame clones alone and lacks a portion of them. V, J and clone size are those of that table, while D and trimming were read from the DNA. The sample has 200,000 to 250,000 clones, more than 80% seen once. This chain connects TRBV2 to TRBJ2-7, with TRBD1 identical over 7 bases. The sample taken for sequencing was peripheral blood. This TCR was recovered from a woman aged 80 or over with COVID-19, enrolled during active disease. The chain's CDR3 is CASRLTGSHREQYF. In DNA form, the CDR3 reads TGTGCCAGCCGCCTGACAGGGTCCCACCGGGAGCAGTACTTC.